Shown below are 3 T cell receptor beta chains from a single sample sequenced in a study of T cell repertoires in cytomegalovirus infection. MiXCR, applied by TCRdb to the reads, yields one record per CDR3 protein. The repertoire holds under 350,000 distinct CDR3 sequences, roughly 21% seen once, with approximately 19% in the top ten. Their target antigens are unknown. This material consisted of cultured PBMCs, taken from culture after CMV antigen stimulation. These receptors came from a human donor in good health (CMV status not recorded). Some clones in this sample may be carry-over from other donors' samples.

This clonotype has a handful of counts. The chain employs TRBV6-6 and TRBJ2-7; 9 positions match TRBD2. CDR3 length: 16 amino acids. The germline gives CDR1 MNHNY, CDR2 SVGAGI (reference sequence). V trimming: 0 bases; J trimming: 4 bases; junction bases outside the gene matches: 7. The CDR3 reads CASSYSRASGIYEQYV. As DNA, the CDR3 is TGTGCCAGCAGTTACTCCAGGGCTAGCGGGATTTACGAGCAGTACGTC.

The CDR3 region is CASSAAGYQPQHF. CDR3 in DNA: TGTGCCAGCAGTGCCGCAGGGTACCAGCCCCAGCATTTT. The chain joins TRBV12-3 or TRBV12-4 to TRBJ1-5, with a possible D match to TRBD1 (5 bases). The CDR3 is made up of 13 amino acids. V dropped 5 bases and J dropped 7 bases, with 12 bases sitting between them.

This clonotype was counted only a few times. J is TRBJ2-5 and V is TRBV20-1, with 8 bases matching TRBD2. This CDR3 region has 15 residues. With 6 bases clipped from V and 4 bases from J, the junction kept 13 bases outside the gene matches. Germline V gene lookup returns CDR1 DFQATT and CDR2 SNEGSKA (reference sequence). CDR3 protein: CSAKERLASRETQYF. The CDR3 DNA is TGCAGTGCCAAGGAGCGACTAGCGTCGAGAGAGACCCAGTACTTC.